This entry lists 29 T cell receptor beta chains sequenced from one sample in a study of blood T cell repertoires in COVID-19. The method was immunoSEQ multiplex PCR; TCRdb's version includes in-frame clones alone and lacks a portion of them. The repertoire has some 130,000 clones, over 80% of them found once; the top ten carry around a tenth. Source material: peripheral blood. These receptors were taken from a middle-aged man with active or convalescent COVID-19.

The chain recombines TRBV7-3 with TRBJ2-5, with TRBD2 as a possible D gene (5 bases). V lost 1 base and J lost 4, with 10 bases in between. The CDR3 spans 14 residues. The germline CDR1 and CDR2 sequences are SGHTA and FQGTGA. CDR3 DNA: TGTGCCAGCAGCTTAAACTCGGCGGGAGAGACCCAGTACTTC. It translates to CASSLNSAGETQYF.

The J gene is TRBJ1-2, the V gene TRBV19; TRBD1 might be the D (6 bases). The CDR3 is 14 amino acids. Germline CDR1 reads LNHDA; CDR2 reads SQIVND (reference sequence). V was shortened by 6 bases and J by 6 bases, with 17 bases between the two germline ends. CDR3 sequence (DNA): TGTGCCAGTAGCGGCAGGGGCTATACTAATGGCTACACCTTC. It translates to CASSGRGYTNGYTF.

CDR3 DNA: TGTGCCAGCCGGAGGAATCTGGCTGGGGGGACTCTCTACTATGGCTACACCTTC. Translated: CASRRNLAGGTLYYGYTF. The V and J genes are TRBV27 and TRBJ1-2, with D possibly being TRBD1 (5 bases). V shed 8 bases and J shed 3 bases, with 28 bases lying between them. The CDR3 runs to 18 residues. Germline V gene sequence: CDR1 MNHEY, CDR2 SMNVEV (reference sequence).

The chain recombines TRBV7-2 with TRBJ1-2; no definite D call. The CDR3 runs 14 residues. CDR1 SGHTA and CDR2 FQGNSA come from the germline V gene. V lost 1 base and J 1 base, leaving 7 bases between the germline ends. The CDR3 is CASSLVPGNYGYTF. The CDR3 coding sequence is TGTGCCAGCAGCTTAGTGCCCGGTAACTATGGCTACACCTTC. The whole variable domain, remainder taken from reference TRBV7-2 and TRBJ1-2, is GAGVSQSPSNKVTEKGKDVELRCDPISGHTALYWYRQSLGQGLEFLIYFQGNSAPDKSGLPSDRFSAERTGGSVSTLTIQRTQQEDSAVYLCASSLVPGNYGYTFGSGTRLTVV.

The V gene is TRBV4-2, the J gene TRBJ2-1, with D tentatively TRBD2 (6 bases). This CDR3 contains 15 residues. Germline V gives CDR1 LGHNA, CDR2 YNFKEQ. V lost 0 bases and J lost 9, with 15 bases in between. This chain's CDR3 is CASSQDGGVMGEQFF. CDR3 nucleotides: TGTGCCAGCAGCCAAGACGGCGGGGTAATGGGTGAGCAGTTCTTC.

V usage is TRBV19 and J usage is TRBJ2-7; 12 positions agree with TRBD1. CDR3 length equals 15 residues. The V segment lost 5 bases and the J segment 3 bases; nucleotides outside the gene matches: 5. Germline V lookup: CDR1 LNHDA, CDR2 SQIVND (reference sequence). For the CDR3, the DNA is TGTGCCAGTAGTGTCGGGACAGGGGGCGACTACGAGCAGTACTTC. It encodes CASSVGTGGDYEQYF.

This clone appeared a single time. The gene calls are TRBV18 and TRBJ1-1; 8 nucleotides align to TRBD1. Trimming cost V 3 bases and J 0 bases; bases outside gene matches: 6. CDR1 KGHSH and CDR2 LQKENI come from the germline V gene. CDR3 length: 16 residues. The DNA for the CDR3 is TGTGCCAGCTCACCCCCAACAGGGGGATTGAACACTGAAGCTTTCTTT. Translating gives CASSPPTGGLNTEAFF.

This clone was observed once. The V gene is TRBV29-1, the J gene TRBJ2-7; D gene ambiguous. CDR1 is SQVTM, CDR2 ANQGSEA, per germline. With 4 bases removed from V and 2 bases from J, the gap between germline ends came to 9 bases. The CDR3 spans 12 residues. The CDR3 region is CSVVIATYEQYF. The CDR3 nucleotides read TGCAGCGTTGTGATAGCTACCTACGAGCAGTACTTC.

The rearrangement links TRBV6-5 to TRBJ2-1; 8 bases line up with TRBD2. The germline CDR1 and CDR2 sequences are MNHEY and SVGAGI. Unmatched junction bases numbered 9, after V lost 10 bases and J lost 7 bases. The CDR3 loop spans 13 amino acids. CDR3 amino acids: CATREGGRNEQFF. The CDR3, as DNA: TGTGCCACTCGGGAGGGGGGGCGGAATGAGCAGTTCTTC.

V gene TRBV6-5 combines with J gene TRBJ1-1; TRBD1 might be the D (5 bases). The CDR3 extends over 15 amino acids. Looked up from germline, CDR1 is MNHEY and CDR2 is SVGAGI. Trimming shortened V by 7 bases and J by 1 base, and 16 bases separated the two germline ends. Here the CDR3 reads CASISGGATNTEAFF. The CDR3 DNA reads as TGTGCCAGCATCAGCGGGGGAGCGACGAACACTGAAGCTTTCTTT.

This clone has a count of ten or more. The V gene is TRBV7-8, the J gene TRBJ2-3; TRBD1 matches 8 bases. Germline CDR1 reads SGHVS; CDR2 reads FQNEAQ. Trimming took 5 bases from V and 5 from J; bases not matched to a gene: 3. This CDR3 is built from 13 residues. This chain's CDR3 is CASSARGQDTQYF. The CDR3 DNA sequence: TGTGCCAGCAGCGCCAGGGGGCAAGATACGCAGTATTTT.

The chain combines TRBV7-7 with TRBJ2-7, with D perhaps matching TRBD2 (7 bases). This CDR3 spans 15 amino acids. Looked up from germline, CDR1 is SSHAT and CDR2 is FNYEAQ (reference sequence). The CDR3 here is CASRKGGAYTYEQYF. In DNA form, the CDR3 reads TGTGCTAGCCGGAAAGGGGGGGCCTACACCTACGAGCAGTACTTC.

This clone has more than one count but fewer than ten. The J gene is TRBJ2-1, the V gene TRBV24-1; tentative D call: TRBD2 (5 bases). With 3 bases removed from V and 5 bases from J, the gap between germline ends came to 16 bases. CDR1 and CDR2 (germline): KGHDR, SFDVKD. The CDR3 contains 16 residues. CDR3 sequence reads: CATSDSGGSPDNEQFF. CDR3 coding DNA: TGTGCCACCAGTGATAGCGGTGGGTCCCCCGACAATGAGCAGTTCTTC.

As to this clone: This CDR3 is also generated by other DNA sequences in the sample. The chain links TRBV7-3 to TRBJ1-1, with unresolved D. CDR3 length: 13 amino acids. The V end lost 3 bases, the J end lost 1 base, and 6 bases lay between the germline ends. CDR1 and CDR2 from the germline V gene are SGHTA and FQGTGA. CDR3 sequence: CASSLQANTEAFF. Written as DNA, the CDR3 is TGTGCCAGCAGCTTGCAGGCGAACACTGAAGCTTTCTTT.

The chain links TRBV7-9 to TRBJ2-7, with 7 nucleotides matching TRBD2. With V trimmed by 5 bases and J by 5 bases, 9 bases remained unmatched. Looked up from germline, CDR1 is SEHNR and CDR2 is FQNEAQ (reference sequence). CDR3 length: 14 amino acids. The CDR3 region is CASSAGLDFNEQYF. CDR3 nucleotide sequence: TGTGCCAGCAGCGCCGGACTAGACTTTAACGAGCAGTACTTC.

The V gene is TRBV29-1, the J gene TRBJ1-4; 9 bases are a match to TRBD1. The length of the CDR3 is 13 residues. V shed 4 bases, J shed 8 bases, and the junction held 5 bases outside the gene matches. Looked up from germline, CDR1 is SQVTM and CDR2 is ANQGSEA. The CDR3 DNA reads TGCAGCGTTGTGGACAGGGGAAGGGAAAAACTGTTTTTT. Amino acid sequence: CSVVDRGREKLFF. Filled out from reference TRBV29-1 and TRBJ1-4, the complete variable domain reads SAVISQKPSRDICQRGTSLTIQCQVDSQVTMMFWYRQQPGQSLTLIATANQGSEATYESGFVIDKFPISRPNLTFSTLTVSNMSPEDSSIYLCSVVDRGREKLFFGSGTQLSVL.

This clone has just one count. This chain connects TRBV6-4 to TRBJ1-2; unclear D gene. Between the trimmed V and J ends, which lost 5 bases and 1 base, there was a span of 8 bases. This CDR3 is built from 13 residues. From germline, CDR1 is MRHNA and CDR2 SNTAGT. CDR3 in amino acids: CASSRVFNYGYTF. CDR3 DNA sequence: TGTGCCAGCAGTCGGGTCTTTAACTATGGCTACACCTTC.

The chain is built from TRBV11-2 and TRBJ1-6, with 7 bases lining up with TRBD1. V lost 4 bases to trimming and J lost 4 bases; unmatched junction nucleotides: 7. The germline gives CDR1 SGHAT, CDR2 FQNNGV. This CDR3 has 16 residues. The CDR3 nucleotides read TGTGCCAGCAGCTCATGGACAGGAAGGTATAATTCACCCCTCCACTTT. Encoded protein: CASSSWTGRYNSPLHF.

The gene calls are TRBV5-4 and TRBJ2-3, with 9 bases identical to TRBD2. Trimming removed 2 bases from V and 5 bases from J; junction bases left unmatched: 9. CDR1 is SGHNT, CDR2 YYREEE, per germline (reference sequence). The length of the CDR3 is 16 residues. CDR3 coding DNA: TGTGCCAGCAGCTTACGGCTAGCGGGGAGGGTAGATACGCAGTATTTT. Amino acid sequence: CASSLRLAGRVDTQYF.

CDR3 sequence: CASSPSGGAADTQYF. In DNA form, the CDR3 reads TGTGCCAGCAGCCCTAGCGGGGGGGCCGCAGATACGCAGTATTTT. The rearrangement uses TRBV9 and TRBJ2-3; 12 nucleotides align to TRBD2. Trimming at V came to 4 bases and at J to 4 bases, leaving 4 bases not matched to a gene. The CDR3 contains 15 residues. Germline loops: CDR1 SGDLS, CDR2 YYNGEE. The full variable domain, its missing parts supplied by reference TRBV9 and TRBJ2-3, is DSGVTQTPKHLITATGQRVTLRCSPRSGDLSVYWYQQSLDQGLQFLIQYYNGEERAKGNILERFSAQQFPDLHSELNLSSLELGDSALYFCASSPSGGAADTQYFGPGTRLTVL.

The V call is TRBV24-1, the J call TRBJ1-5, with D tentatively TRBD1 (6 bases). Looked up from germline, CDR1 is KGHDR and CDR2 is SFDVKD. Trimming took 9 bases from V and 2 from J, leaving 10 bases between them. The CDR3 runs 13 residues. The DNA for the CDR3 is TGTGCCACCTCACAGGGAGGCAATCAGCCCCAGCATTTT. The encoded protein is CATSQGGNQPQHF.

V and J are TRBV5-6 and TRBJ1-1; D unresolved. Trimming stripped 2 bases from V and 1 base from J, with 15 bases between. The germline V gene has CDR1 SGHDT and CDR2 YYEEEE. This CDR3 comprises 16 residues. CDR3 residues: CASSLKAFATNTEAFF. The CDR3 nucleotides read TGTGCCAGCAGCTTAAAAGCGTTCGCTACGAACACTGAAGCTTTCTTT.

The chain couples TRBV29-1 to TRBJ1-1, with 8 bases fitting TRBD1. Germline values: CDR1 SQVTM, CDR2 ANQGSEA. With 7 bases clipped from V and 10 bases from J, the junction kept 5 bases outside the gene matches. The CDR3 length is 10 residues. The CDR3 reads CSAQDRAAFF. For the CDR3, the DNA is TGCAGCGCCCAGGACAGGGCAGCTTTCTTT.

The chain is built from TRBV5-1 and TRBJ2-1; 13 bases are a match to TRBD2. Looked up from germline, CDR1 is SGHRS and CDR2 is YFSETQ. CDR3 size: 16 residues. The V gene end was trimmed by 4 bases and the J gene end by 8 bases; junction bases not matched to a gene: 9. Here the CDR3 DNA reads TGCGCCAGCAGCATAAGAACTAGCGGGGGGGCCGATGAGCAGTTCTTC. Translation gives CASSIRTSGGADEQFF.

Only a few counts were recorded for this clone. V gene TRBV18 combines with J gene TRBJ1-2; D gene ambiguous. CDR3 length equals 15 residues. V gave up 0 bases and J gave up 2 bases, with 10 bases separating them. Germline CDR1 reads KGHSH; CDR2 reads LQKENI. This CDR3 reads CASSPPEGDNYGYTF. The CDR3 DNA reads TGTGCCAGCTCACCACCGGAGGGAGACAACTATGGCTACACCTTC.

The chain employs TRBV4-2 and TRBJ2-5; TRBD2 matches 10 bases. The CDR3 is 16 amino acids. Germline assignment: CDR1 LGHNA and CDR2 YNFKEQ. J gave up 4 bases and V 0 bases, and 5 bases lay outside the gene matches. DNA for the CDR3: TGTGCCAGCAGCCAAGATGGAGCGGGGGGGCCAGAGACCCAGTACTTC. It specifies CASSQDGAGGPETQYF.

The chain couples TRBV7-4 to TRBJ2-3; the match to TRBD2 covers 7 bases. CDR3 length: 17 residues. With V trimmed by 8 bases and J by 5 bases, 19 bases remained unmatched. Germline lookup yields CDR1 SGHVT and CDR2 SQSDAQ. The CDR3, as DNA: TGTGCCAGCCGCTATTGCGGAGGGAAACTAGCGAGAGATACGCAGTATTTT. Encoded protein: CASRYCGGKLARDTQYF.

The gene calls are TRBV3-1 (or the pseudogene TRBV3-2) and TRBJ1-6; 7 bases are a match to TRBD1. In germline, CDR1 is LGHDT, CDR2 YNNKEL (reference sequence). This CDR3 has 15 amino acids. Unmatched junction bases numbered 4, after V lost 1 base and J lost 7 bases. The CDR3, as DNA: TGTGCCAGCAGCCAAGCAACAGGGGAAAATTCACCCCTCCACTTT. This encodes CASSQATGENSPLHF.

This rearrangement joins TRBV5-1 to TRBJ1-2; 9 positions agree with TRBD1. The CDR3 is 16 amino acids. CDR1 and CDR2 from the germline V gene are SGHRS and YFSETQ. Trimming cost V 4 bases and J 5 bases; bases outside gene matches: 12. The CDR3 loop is CASSLGMPGQGYGYTF. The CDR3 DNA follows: TGCGCCAGCAGCCTGGGGATGCCCGGACAGGGGTATGGCTACACCTTC.